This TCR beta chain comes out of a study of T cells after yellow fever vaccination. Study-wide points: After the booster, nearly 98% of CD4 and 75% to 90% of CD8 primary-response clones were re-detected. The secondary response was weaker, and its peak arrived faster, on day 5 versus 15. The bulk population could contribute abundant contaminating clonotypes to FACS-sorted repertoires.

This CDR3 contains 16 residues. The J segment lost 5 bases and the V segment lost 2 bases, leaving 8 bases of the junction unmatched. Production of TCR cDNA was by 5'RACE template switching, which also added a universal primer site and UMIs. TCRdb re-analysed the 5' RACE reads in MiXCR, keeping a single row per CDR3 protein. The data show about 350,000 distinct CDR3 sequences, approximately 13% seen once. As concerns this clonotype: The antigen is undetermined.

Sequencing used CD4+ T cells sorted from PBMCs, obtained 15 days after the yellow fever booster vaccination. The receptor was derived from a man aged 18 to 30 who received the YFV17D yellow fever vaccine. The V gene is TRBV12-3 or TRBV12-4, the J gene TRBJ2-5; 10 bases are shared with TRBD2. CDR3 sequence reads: CASSLKAGGSVETQYF. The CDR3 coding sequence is TGTGCCAGCAGTTTAAAAGCGGGGGGGTCAGTGGAGACCCAGTACTTC.